The T cell receptor beta chain under discussion was sequenced for a study of shared clonotypes between healthy human individuals. Study-wide findings and caveats: Generation of non-shared clonotypes was less probable than generation of clonotypes shared by all four donors.

Comments on this clone: The antigen remains undetermined.

V lost 8 bases, J lost 6 bases, and 4 bases stayed unmatched. The germline V gene encodes CDR1 SNHLY and CDR2 FYNNEI. The CDR3 spans 12 residues. Assay used: immunoSEQ multiplex PCR; TCRdb lists only in-frame clones, some missing. The table shows over a million clones, with about four fifths occurring only once. The rearrangement joins TRBV2 to TRBJ2-7; 10 nucleotides match TRBD1. The TCR originated in a young man in good health. Some clones in this sample may be carry-over from other donors' samples. The sequencing sample was made of memory CD4+ T cells from PBMCs. The subset: CD45RA-negative fraction. CDR3: CASGDRGGEQYF. DNA for the CDR3: TGTGCCAGCGGGGACAGGGGAGGCGAGCAGTACTTC.